This TCR beta chain was sequenced in a study of blood T cell repertoires in COVID-19. Overall study context: PBMCs, B-cell-depleted T cells, or T cells were the source of the cDNA or gDNA that made up the material.

In germline, CDR1 is KGHSH, CDR2 LQKENI. Deletions cut 3 bases from V and 7 bases from J, with 13 bases between. The CDR3 spans 14 residues. Clones were read by immunoSEQ multiplex PCR, and TCRdb kept only the in-frame ones, dropping some. The sample yields 150,000 or so clones, about three quarters seen once. Study members were between 18 and 89 years old and lived in 24 US regions. In Cohort 3, a recovered donor had either two negative PCRs, clearance, or symptom resolution. The sequencing input was PBMCs or T cells enriched from blood (not recorded which). The TCR sequence derives from a woman aged 45-60 years who had recovered from COVID-19. The rearrangement uses TRBV18 and TRBJ2-1; TRBD2 is a possible D gene (7 bases). This CDR3 reads CASSPVGGLNEQFF. CDR3 DNA: TGTGCCAGCTCACCCGTGGGGGGGCTAAATGAGCAGTTCTTC.